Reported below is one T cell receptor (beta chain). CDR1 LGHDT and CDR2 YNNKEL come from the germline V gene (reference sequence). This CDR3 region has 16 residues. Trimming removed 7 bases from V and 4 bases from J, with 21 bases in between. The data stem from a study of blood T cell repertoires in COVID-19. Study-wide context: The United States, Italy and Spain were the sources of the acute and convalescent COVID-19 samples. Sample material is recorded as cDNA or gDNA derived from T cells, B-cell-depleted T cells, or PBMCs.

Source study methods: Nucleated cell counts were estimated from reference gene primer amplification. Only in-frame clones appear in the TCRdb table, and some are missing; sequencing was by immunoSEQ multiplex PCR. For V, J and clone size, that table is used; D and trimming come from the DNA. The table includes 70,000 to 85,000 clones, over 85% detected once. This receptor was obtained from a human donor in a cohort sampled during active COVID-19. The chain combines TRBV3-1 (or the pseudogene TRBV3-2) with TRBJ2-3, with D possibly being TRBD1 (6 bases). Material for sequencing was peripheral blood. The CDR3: CASTNQGGTMADTQYF. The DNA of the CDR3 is TGTGCCAGCACCAATCAAGGGGGTACGATGGCAGATACGCAGTATTTT.